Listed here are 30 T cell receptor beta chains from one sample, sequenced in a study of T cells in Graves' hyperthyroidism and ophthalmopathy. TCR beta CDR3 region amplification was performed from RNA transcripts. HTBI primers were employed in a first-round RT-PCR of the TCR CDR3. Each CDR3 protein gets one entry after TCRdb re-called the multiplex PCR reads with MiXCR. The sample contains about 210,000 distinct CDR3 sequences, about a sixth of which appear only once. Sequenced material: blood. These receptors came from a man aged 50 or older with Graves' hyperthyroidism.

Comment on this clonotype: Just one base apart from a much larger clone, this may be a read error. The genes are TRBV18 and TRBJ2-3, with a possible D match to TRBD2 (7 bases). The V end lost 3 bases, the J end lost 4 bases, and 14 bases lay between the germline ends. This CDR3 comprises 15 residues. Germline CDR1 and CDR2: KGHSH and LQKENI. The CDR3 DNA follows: TGTGCCAGCTCACCTTCGGGCGGGGGCGCAGATACGCAGTATTTT. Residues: CASSPSGGGADTQYF.

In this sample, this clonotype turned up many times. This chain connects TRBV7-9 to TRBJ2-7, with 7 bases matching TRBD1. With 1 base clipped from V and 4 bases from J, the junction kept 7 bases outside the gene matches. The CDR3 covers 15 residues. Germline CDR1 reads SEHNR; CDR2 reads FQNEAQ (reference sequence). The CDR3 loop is CASSLVVGTAYEQYF. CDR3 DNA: TGTGCCAGCAGCTTAGTGGTGGGGACAGCGTACGAGCAGTACTTC.

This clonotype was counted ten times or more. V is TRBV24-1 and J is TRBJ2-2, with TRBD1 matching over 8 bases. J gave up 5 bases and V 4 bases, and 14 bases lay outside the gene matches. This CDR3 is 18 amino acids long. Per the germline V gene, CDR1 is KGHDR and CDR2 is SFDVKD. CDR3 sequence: CATSDFGTGRIWTGELFF. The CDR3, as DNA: TGTGCCACCAGTGACTTTGGGACAGGCCGGATTTGGACCGGGGAGCTGTTTTTT.

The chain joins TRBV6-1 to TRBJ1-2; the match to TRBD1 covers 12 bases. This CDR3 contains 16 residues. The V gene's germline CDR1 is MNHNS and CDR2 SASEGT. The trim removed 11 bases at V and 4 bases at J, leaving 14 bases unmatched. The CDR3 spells CAGSGGQGAPLYGYTF. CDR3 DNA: TGTGCCGGGTCGGGGGGACAGGGGGCGCCCCTCTATGGCTACACCTTC.

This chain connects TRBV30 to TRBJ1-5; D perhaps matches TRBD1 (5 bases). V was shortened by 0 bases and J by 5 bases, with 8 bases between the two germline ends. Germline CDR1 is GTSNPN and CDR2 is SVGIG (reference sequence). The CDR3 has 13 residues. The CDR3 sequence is CAWSVRADQPQHF. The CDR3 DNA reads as TGTGCCTGGAGTGTCAGGGCAGATCAGCCCCAGCATTTT.

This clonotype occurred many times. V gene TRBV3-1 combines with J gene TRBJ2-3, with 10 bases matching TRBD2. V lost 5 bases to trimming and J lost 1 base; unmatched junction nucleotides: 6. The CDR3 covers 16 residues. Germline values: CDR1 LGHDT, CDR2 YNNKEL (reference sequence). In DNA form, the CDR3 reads TGTGCCAGCAGCTGGGGGCTAGCGGGAGGCACAGATACGCAGTATTTT. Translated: CASSWGLAGGTDTQYF.

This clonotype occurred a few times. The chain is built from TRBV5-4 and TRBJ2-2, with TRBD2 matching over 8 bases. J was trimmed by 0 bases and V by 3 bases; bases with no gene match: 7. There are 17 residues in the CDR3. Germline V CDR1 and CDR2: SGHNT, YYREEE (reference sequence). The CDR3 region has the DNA TGTGCCAGCAGCTCCGGGACTAGTTTTTCGAACACCGGGGAGCTGTTTTTT. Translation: CASSSGTSFSNTGELFF.

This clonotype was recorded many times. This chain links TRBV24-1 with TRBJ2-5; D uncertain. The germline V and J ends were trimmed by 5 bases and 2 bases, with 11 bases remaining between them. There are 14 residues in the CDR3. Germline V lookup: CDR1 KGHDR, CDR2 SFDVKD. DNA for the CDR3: TGTGCCACCAGTGTGGCTGGTAATCAAGAGACCCAGTACTTC. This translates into CATSVAGNQETQYF.

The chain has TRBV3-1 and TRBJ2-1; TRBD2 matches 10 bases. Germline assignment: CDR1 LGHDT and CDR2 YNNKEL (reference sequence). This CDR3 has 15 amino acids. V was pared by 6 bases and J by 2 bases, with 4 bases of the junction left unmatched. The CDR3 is CASSGTSDTYNEQFF. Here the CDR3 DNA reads TGTGCCAGCAGTGGGACTAGCGACACCTACAATGAGCAGTTCTTC.

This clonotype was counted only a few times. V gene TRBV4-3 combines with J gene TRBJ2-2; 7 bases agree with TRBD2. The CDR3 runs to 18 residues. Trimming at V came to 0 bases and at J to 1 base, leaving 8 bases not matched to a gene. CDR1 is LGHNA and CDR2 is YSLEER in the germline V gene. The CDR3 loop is CASSQDTAQRENTGELFF. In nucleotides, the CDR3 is TGCGCCAGCAGCCAAGATACAGCCCAGCGGGAGAACACCGGGGAGCTGTTTTTT.

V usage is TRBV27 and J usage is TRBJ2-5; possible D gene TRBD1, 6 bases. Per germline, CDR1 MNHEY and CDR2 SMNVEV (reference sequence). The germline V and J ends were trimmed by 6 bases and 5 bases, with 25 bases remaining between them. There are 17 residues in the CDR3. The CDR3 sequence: CASRPLEGRGSGETQYF. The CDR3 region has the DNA TGTGCCAGCAGACCCTTAGAGGGCAGGGGCAGTGGGGAGACCCAGTACTTC.

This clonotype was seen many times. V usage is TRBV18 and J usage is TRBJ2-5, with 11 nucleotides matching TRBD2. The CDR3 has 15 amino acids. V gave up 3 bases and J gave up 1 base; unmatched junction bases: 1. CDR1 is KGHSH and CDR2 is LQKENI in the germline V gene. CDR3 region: CASSPGLAVQETQYF. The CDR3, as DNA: TGTGCCAGCTCACCGGGACTAGCGGTCCAAGAGACCCAGTACTTC.

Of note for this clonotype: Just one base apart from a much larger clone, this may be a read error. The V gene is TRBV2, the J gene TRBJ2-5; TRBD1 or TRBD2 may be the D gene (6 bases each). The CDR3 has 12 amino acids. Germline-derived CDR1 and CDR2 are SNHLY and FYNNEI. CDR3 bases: TGTGCCTCCTGGTCGAGGGGGGAGACCCCGTACTTC. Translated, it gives CASWSRGETPYF. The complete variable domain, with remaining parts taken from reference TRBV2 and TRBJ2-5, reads EPEVTQTPSHQVTQMGQEVILRCVPISNHLYFYWYRQILGQKVEFLVSFYNNEISEKSEIFDDQFSVERPDGSNFTLKIRSTKLEDSAMYFCASWSRGETPYFGPGTRLLVL.

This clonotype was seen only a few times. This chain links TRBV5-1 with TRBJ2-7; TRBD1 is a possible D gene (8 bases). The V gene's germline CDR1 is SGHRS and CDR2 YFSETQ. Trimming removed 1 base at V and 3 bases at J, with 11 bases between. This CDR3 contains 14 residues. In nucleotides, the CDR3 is TGCGCCAGCAGCTTGACAGGGGGGGACTACGAGCAGTACTTC. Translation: CASSLTGGDYEQYF.

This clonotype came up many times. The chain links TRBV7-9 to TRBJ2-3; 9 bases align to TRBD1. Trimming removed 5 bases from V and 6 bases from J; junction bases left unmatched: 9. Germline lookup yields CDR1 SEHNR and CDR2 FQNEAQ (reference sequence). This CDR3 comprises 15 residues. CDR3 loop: CASSTGDRDADTQYF. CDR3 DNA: TGTGCCAGCAGCACTGGGGACAGGGATGCGGATACGCAGTATTTT.

The CDR3 sequence: CASSDRDRGNQPQHF. The CDR3 bases are TGCGCCAGCAGTGACCGGGACAGGGGCAATCAGCCCCAGCATTTT. V and J are TRBV10-2 and TRBJ1-5; 9 bases match TRBD1. Germline CDR1 is WSHSY and CDR2 is SAAADI. The CDR3 has 15 amino acids. Losses at the gene ends were 3 bases for V and 2 bases for J; bases not matched to a gene: 2.

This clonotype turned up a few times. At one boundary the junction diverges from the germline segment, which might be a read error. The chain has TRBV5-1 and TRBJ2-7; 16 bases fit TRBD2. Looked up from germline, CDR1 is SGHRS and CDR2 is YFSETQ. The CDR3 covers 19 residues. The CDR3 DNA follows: TGCGCCAGCAGCTTGCAAGCCGGGACTAGCGGGAGGGCCATGAACGAGCGGTACTTC. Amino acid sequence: CASSLQAGTSGRAMNERYF.

CDR3 nucleotide sequence: TGTGCCAGTAGACCACCAGGGGGCCGGGAGACCCAGTACTTC. It encodes CASRPPGGRETQYF. The chain is built from TRBV19 and TRBJ2-5; 8 bases line up with TRBD1. There are 14 residues in the CDR3. Germline trimming cut 6 bases from V and 5 bases from J; bases unmatched to any gene: 8. Germline V gene sequence: CDR1 LNHDA, CDR2 SQIVND (reference sequence).

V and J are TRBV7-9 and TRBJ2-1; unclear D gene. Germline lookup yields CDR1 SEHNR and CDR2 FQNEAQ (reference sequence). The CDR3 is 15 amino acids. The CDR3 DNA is TGTGAAAGCAGCTTACCCACCCTCCGCTACAATGAGCAGTTCTTC. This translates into CESSLPTLRYNEQFF.

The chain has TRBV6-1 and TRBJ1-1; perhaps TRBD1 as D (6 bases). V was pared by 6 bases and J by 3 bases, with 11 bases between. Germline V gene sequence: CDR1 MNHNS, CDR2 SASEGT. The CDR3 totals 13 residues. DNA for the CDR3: TGTGCCAGCAGATCCCGGGGGCACACTGAAGCTTTCTTT. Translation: CASRSRGHTEAFF.

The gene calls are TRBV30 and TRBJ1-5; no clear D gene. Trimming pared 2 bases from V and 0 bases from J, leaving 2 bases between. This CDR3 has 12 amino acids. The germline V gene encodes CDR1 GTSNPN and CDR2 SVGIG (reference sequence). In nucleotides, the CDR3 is TGTGCCTGGAGTTCTAGCAATCAGCCCCAGCATTTT. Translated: CAWSSSNQPQHF. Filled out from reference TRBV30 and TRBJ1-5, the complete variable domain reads SQTIHQWPATLVQPVGSPLSLECTVEGTSNPNLYWYRQAAGRGLQLLFYSVGIGQISSEVPQNLSASRPQDRQFILSSKKLLLSDSGFYLCAWSSSNQPQHFGDGTRLSIL.

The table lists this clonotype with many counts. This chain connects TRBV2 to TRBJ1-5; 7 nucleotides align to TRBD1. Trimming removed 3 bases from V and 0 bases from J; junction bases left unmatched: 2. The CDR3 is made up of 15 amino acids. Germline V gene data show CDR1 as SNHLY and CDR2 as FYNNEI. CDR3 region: CASSDRGYSNQPQHF. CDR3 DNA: TGTGCCAGCAGTGACAGGGGGTATAGCAATCAGCCCCAGCATTTT.

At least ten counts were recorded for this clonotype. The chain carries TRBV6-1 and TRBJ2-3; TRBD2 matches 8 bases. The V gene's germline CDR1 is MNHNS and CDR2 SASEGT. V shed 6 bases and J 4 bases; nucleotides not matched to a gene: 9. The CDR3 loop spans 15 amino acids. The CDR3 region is CASSGRALGADTQYF. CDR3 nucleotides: TGTGCCAGCAGCGGGAGGGCCCTCGGGGCAGATACGCAGTATTTT.

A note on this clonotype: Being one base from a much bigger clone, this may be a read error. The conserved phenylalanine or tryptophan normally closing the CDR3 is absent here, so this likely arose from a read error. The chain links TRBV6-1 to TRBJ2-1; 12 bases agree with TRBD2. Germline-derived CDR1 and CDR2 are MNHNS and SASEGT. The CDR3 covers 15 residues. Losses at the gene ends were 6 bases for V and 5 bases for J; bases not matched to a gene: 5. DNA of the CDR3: TGTGCCAGCAGGGCGGGACTAGCGGGTCACAATGAGCAGTTCTCC. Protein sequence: CASRAGLAGHNEQFS.

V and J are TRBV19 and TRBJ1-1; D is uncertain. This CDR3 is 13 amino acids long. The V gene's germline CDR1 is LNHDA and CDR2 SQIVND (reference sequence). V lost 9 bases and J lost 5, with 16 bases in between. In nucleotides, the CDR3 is TGTGCCAGCCTAGACGGGGTGCGGACTGAAGCTTTCTTT. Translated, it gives CASLDGVRTEAFF.

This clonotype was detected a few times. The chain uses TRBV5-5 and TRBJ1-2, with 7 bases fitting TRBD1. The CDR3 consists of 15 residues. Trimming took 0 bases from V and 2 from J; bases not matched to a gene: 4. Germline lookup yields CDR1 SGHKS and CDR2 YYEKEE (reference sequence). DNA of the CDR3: TGTGCCAGCAGCTTGGAGGGGGCGGTAAACTATGGCTACACCTTC. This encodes CASSLEGAVNYGYTF.

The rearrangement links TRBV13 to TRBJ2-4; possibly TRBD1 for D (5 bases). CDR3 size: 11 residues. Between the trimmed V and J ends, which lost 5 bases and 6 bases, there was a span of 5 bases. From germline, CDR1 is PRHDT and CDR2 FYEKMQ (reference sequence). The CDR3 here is CASSQGNIQYF. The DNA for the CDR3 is TGTGCCAGCAGCCAGGGAAACATTCAGTACTTC.

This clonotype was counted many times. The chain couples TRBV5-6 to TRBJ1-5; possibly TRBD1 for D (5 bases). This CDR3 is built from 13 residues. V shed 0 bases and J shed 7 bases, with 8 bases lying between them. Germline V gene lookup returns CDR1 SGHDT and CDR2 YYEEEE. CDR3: CASSLGGGQPQHF. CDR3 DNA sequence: TGTGCCAGCAGCTTGGGGGGCGGCCAGCCCCAGCATTTT.

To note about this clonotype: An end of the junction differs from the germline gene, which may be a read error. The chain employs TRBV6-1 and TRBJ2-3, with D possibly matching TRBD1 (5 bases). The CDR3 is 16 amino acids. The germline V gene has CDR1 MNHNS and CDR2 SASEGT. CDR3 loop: CASRQAWGQGTYTQYF. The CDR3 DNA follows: TGTGCCAGCAGACAGGCGTGGGGCCAGGGCACATATACGCAGTATTTT.

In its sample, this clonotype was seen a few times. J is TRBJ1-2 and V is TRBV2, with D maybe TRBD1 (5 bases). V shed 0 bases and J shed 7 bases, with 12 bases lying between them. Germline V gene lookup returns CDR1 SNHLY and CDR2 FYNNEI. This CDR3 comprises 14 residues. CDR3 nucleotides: TGTGCCAGCAGTGAAGCGGGCAGGGTTGGTGGCTACACCTTC. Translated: CASSEAGRVGGYTF.